A single sample is the source of the 22 T cell receptor beta chains below, sequenced in a study of control samples from healthy donors and cancer patients. The table came from immunoSEQ multiplex PCR; TCRdb's copy has only in-frame clones and leaves some out. The sample carries 390,000 or so clones, 90% recorded once. The sequencing input was PBMCs. The source is a man aged 35 to 55 with head and neck cancer.

The rearrangement uses TRBV5-1 and TRBJ1-1; D is unclear. CDR3 size: 15 residues. The V gene's germline CDR1 is SGHRS and CDR2 YFSETQ. V lost 1 base and J 5 bases, leaving 15 bases between the germline ends. CDR3 loop: CASSLIEGESTEAFF. The CDR3 bases are TGCGCCAGCAGCTTGATTGAAGGTGAAAGTACTGAAGCTTTCTTT.

The chain carries TRBV28 and TRBJ2-2; D unclear. The germline V gene has CDR1 MDHEN and CDR2 SYDVKM. V was pared by 7 bases and J by 6 bases, with 18 bases between. The length of the CDR3 is 15 residues. The CDR3 region is CASTPRSAKAGELFF. In DNA form, the CDR3 reads TGTGCCAGCACCCCCCGCTCAGCGAAAGCCGGGGAGCTGTTTTTT.

The V call is TRBV30, the J call TRBJ1-1; tentatively, D is TRBD1 (5 bases). CDR1 is GTSNPN and CDR2 is SVGIG in the germline V gene (reference sequence). The CDR3 extends over 14 amino acids. Trimming shortened V by 0 bases and J by 1 base, and 9 bases separated the two germline ends. CDR3: CAWSVQASNTEAFF. Written as DNA, the CDR3 is TGTGCCTGGAGTGTACAGGCTTCGAACACTGAAGCTTTCTTT.

The chain links TRBV7-2 to TRBJ1-4, with 9 nucleotides matching TRBD1. Germline loops: CDR1 SGHTA, CDR2 FQGNSA. The CDR3 is 18 residues long. The ends lost 2 bases at V and 7 bases at J; junction bases unmatched: 14. The CDR3, as DNA: TGTGCCAGCAGCTTAAGGGACAGGGAGGGAATTCGGTTTGAAAAACTGTTTTTT. Translation: CASSLRDREGIRFEKLFF. Full variable domain (outside the CDR3, taken from reference TRBV7-2 and TRBJ1-4): GAGVSQSPSNKVTEKGKDVELRCDPISGHTALYWYRQSLGQGLEFLIYFQGNSAPDKSGLPSDRFSAERTGGSVSTLTIQRTQQEDSAVYLCASSLRDREGIRFEKLFFGSGTQLSVL.

This sequence joins TRBV5-1 and TRBJ1-1; 8 bases are shared with TRBD1. There are 15 residues in the CDR3. Trimming took 1 base from V and 1 from J; bases not matched to a gene: 3. Germline values: CDR1 SGHRS, CDR2 YFSETQ. CDR3 region: CASSLSQGGNTEAFF. The CDR3 DNA sequence: TGCGCCAGCAGCTTGTCACAGGGGGGGAACACTGAAGCTTTCTTT.

The chain links TRBV14 to TRBJ2-3; D unresolved. CDR1 SGHDN and CDR2 FVKESK come from the germline V gene. The CDR3 covers 14 residues. V lost 4 bases, J lost 0 bases, and 8 bases lay in between. CDR3 amino acids: CASSLGRSTDTQYF. In nucleotides, the CDR3 is TGTGCCAGCAGCCTGGGCAGGAGCACAGATACGCAGTATTTT.

This clone was picked up one time. The chain couples TRBV3-1 (or the pseudogene TRBV3-2) to TRBJ2-3, with D hard to call. V was clipped by 0 bases and J by 11 bases, with 18 bases between them. This CDR3 comprises 15 residues. Germline CDR1 reads LGHDT; CDR2 reads YNNKEL (reference sequence). Here the CDR3 DNA reads TGTGCCAGCAGCCAAGATCCCCTCCCCGGGCCCATGCAGTATTTT. Translation gives CASSQDPLPGPMQYF.

The genes are TRBV27 and TRBJ2-7, with D possibly called TRBD1 or TRBD2 (5 bases each). In germline, CDR1 is MNHEY, CDR2 SMNVEV (reference sequence). This CDR3 has 13 amino acids. Between the trimmed V and J ends, which lost 4 bases and 1 base, there was a span of 8 bases. The CDR3 loop reads CASSYGASYEQYF. DNA for the CDR3: TGTGCCAGCAGTTACGGGGCGTCCTACGAGCAGTACTTC.

The rearrangement uses TRBV5-1 and TRBJ2-7, with 8 nucleotides matching TRBD1. CDR1 and CDR2 from the germline V gene are SGHRS and YFSETQ. The V and J ends lost 4 bases and 0 bases, in that order; junction bases with no gene match: 3. This CDR3 spans 14 amino acids. The CDR3, as DNA: TGCGCCAGCAGCCTGGGACAGGTCTCCTACGAGCAGTACTTC. It translates to CASSLGQVSYEQYF.

The chain uses TRBV11-2 and TRBJ1-6, with D perhaps matching TRBD1 (5 bases). Trimming shortened V by 0 bases and J by 4 bases, and 16 bases separated the two germline ends. Looked up from germline, CDR1 is SGHAT and CDR2 is FQNNGV. The CDR3 is made up of 18 amino acids. CDR3 amino acids: CASSLDRDLILYNSPLHF. Here the CDR3 DNA reads TGTGCCAGCAGCTTAGACCGGGACCTAATTTTGTATAATTCACCCCTCCACTTT.

The chain recombines TRBV2 with TRBJ1-2; D gene ambiguous. Germline V gives CDR1 SNHLY, CDR2 FYNNEI. The CDR3 consists of 14 residues. The ends were cut back, 3 bases at V and 2 bases at J, with 10 bases in the middle. CDR3 sequence reads: CASSDQIPNYGYTF. CDR3 nucleotide sequence: TGTGCCAGCAGTGATCAGATCCCAAACTATGGCTACACCTTC.

The chain combines TRBV9 with TRBJ2-1, with 13 nucleotides matching TRBD2. The germline CDR1 and CDR2 sequences are SGDLS and YYNGEE. This CDR3 contains 17 residues. Trimming removed 1 base from V and 0 bases from J; junction bases left unmatched: 1. The DNA of the CDR3 is TGTGCCAGCAGCGTAACTAGCGGGAGGGACTCCTACAATGAGCAGTTCTTC. Residues: CASSVTSGRDSYNEQFF.

The chain is built from TRBV28 and TRBJ1-5; a possible D gene is TRBD1 (5 bases). Trimming pared 4 bases from V and 5 bases from J, leaving 18 bases between. The CDR3 length is 16 residues. CDR1 and CDR2 from the germline V gene are MDHEN and SYDVKM. The CDR3 protein is CASSSNRGRRYQPQHF. The CDR3 nucleotides are TGTGCCAGCAGTTCCAACCGGGGCAGGAGGTATCAGCCCCAGCATTTT.

This clone was detected only once. The chain is built from TRBV11-2 and TRBJ2-1, with D unresolved. The CDR3 has 16 residues. Germline values: CDR1 SGHAT, CDR2 FQNNGV. Trimming took 1 base from V and 5 from J, leaving 15 bases between them. CDR3 sequence: CASSLVSRKAHNEQFF. CDR3 in DNA: TGTGCCAGCAGCTTAGTATCCCGGAAGGCCCACAATGAGCAGTTCTTC.

The CDR3, as DNA: TGTGCCAGCAGCGGGTTTGGCTATGGCTACACCTTC. This translates into CASSGFGYGYTF. The genes are TRBV9 and TRBJ1-2, with D uncertain. The germline CDR1 and CDR2 sequences are SGDLS and YYNGEE. V lost 3 bases, J lost 4 bases, and 7 bases lay in between. The CDR3 spans 12 residues.

This rearrangement joins TRBV28 to TRBJ1-3, with TRBD1 identical over 10 bases. The CDR3 length is 16 residues. V dropped 4 bases and J dropped 4; count of bases not matched to a gene: 7. The V gene's germline CDR1 is MDHEN and CDR2 SYDVKM. The CDR3 DNA is TGTGCCAGCAGTTCGGGGGGGACAGGGGAAGGAAACACCATATATTTT. Translated: CASSSGGTGEGNTIYF.

This clone was found once. The same CDR3 arises from other DNA sequences in this sample as well. The chain employs TRBV19 and TRBJ2-7, with TRBD2 matching 11 bases. Trimming removed 6 bases from V and 3 bases from J; junction bases left unmatched: 4. Germline CDR1 is LNHDA and CDR2 is SQIVND (reference sequence). The CDR3 spans 14 residues. CDR3 residues: CASSTTSGVYEQYF. DNA for the CDR3: TGTGCCAGTAGCACGACTAGCGGGGTCTACGAGCAGTACTTC.

This clone was found a few times. Within the sample, other DNA sequences also encode this same CDR3. The V call is TRBV19, the J call TRBJ2-7, with 7 bases aligning to TRBD1. Germline CDR1 is LNHDA and CDR2 is SQIVND (reference sequence). The CDR3 has 14 amino acids. Trimming took 4 bases from V and 1 from J; bases not matched to a gene: 4. This CDR3 reads CASSRQGGSYEQYF. CDR3 in DNA: TGTGCCAGTAGTAGACAGGGCGGATCCTACGAGCAGTACTTC.

The genes are TRBV7-9 and TRBJ1-4, with TRBD1 as a possible D gene (6 bases). The germline gives CDR1 SEHNR, CDR2 FQNEAQ (reference sequence). CDR3 size: 14 residues. Trimming removed 5 bases at V and 8 bases at J, with 15 bases between. CDR3: CASSRGDNVEKLFF. The CDR3 nucleotides read TGTGCCAGCAGCCGCGGGGACAACGTCGAAAAACTGTTTTTT.

The V and J genes are TRBV6-2 or TRBV6-3 and TRBJ1-2; unclear D gene. V lost 0 bases, J lost 4 bases, and 12 bases lay in between. This CDR3 has 15 residues. Germline lookup yields CDR1 MNHEY and CDR2 SVGEGT. As DNA, the CDR3 is TGTGCCAGCAGTTACTCGAAACGGTCGAGCTATGGCTACACCTTC. Translation gives CASSYSKRSSYGYTF.

The rearrangement joins TRBV29-1 to TRBJ2-7; D unclear. V shed 3 bases and J shed 0 bases, with 12 bases lying between them. The germline V gene encodes CDR1 SQVTM and CDR2 ANQGSEA. This CDR3 is built from 14 residues. The chain's CDR3 is CSVEIQDSSYEQYF. CDR3 nucleotide sequence: TGCAGCGTTGAGATCCAGGATAGCTCCTACGAGCAGTACTTC.

The chain is built from TRBV9 and TRBJ2-1; tentative D call: TRBD2 (5 bases). The CDR3 runs to 15 residues. CDR1 is SGDLS and CDR2 is YYNGEE in the germline V gene. The germline V and J ends were trimmed by 4 bases and 1 base, with 12 bases remaining between them. The CDR3 coding sequence is TGTGCCAGCAGCCCCTGGGAGAGTTCCTACAATGAGCAGTTCTTC. Its translation is CASSPWESSYNEQFF.